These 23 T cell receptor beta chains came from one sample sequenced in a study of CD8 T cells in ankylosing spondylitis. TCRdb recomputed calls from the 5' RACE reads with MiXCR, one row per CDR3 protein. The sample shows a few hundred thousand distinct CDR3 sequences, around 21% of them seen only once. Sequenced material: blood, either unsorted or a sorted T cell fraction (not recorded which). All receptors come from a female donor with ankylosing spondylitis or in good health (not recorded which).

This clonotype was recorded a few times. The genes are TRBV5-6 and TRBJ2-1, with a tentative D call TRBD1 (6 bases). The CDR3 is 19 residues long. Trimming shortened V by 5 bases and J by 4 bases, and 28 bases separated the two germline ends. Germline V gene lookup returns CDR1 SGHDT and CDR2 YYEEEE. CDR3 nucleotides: TGTGCCAGCAGGGTACAGGGCGTGAGAAAACTAGAAACTTACAATGAGCAGTTCTTC. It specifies CASRVQGVRKLETYNEQFF.

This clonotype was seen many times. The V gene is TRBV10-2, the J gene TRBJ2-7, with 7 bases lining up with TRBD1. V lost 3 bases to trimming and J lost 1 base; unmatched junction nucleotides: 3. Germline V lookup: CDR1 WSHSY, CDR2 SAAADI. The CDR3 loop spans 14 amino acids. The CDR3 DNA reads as TGCGCCAGCAGTGATTGGGGACAGTCCTACGAGCAGTACTTC. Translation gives CASSDWGQSYEQYF.

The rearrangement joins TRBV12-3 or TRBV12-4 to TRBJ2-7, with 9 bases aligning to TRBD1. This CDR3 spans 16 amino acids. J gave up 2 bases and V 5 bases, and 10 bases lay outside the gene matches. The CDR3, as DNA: TGTGCCAGCAGTCTACTACCCGGGACAGGGCCCTACGAGCAGTACTTC. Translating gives CASSLLPGTGPYEQYF.

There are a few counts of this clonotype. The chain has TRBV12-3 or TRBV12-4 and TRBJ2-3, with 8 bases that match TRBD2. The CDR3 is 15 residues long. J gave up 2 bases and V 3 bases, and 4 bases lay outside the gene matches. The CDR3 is CASSFGGVDTDTQYF. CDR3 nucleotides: TGTGCCAGCAGTTTCGGGGGGGTGGACACAGATACGCAGTATTTT.

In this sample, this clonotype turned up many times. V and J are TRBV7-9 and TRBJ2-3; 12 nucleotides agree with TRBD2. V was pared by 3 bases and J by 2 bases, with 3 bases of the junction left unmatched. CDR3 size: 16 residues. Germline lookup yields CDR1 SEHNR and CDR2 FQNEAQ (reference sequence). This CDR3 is CASSLTSGRSTDTQYF. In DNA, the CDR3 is TGTGCCAGCAGCTTGACTAGCGGGAGATCCACAGATACGCAGTATTTT.

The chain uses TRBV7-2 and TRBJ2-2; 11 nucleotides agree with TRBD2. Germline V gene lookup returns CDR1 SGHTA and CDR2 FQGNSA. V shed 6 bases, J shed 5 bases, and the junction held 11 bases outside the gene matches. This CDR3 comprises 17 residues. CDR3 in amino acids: CASRRPLAGGGTGELFF. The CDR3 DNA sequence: TGTGCCAGCAGAAGGCCCCTAGCGGGAGGAGGAACCGGGGAGCTGTTTTTT.

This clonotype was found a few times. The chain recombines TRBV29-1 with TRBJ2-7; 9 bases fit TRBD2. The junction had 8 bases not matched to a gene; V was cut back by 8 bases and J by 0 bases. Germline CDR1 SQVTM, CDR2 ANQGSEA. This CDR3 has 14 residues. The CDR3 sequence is CSPRTSASSYEQYF. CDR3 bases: TGCAGCCCACGGACTAGCGCGAGCTCCTACGAGCAGTACTTC.

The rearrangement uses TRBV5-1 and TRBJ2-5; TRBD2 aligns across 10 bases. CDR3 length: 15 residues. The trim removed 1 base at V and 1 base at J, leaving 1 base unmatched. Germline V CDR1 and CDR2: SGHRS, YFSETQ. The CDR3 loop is CASSLTSGIQETQYF. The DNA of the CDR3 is TGCGCCAGCAGCTTGACTAGCGGGATCCAAGAGACCCAGTACTTC.

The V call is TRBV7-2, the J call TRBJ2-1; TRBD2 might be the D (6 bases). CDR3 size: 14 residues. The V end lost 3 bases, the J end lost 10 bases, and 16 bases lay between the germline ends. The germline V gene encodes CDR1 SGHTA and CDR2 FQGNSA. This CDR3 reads CASSLGTALGEQFF. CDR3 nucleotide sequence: TGTGCCAGCAGCTTGGGGACTGCCCTAGGGGAGCAGTTCTTC.

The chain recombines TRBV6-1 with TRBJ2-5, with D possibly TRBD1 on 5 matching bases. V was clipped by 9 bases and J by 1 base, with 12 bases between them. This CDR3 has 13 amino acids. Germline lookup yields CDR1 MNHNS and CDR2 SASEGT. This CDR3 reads CARSSTVQETQYF. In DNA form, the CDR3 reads TGTGCCAGGTCATCGACAGTCCAAGAGACCCAGTACTTC.

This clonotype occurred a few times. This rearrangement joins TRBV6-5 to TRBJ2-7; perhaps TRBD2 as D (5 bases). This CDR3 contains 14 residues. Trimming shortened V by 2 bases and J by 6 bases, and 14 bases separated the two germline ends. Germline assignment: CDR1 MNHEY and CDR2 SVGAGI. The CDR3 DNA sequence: TGTGCCAGCAGTTACGGCGGACTCCCCAGCGAGCAGTACTTC. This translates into CASSYGGLPSEQYF.

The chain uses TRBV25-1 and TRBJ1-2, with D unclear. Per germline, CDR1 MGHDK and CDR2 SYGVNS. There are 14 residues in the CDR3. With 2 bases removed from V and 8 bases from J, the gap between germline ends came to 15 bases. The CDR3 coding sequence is TGTGCCAGCAGTGAAATAATAGCTGGGAAGGGCTACACCTTC. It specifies CASSEIIAGKGYTF.

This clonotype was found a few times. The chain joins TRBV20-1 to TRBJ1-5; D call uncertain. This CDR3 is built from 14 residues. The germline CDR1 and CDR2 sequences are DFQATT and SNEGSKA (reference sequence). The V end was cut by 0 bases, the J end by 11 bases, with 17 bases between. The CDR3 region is CSARDFKGKSAQHF. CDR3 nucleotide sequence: TGCAGTGCTAGAGATTTTAAAGGAAAATCGGCCCAGCATTTT.

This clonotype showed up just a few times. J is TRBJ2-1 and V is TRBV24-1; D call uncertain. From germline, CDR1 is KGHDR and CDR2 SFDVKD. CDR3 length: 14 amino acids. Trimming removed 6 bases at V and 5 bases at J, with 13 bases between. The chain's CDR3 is CATSLDGGNNEQFF. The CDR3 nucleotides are TGTGCCACCAGTCTCGACGGCGGCAACAATGAGCAGTTCTTC.

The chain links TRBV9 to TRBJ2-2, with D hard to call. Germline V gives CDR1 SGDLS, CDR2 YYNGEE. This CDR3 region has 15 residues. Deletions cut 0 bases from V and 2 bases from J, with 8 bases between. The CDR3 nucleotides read TGTGCCAGCAGCGTAGATGTGGTTAACACCGGGGAGCTGTTTTTT. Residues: CASSVDVVNTGELFF.

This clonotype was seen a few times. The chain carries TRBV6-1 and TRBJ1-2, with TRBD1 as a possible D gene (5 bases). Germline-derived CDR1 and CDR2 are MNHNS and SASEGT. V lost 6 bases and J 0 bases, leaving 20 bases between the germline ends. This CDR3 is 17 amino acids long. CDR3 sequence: CASSSGADIKTNYGYTF. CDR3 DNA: TGTGCCAGCAGCTCCGGAGCGGACATCAAAACTAACTATGGCTACACCTTC.

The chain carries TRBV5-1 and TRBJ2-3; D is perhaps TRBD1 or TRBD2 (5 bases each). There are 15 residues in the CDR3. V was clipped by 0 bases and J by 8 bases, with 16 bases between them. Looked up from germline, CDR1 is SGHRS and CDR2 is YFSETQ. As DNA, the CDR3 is TGCGCCAGCAGCTTGGTCGAACCGAGAGGGGTTACGCAGTATTTT. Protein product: CASSLVEPRGVTQYF.

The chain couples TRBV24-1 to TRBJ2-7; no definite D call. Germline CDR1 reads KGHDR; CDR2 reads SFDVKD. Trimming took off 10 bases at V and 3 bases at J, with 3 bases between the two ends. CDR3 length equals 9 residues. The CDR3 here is CATDYEQYF. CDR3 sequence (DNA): TGTGCCACGGACTACGAGCAGTACTTC.

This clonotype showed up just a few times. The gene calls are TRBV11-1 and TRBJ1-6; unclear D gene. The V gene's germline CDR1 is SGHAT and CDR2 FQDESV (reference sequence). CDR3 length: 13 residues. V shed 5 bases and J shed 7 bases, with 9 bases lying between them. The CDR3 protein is CASSQVENSPLHF. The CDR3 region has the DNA TGTGCCAGCAGCCAAGTAGAGAATTCACCCCTCCACTTT.

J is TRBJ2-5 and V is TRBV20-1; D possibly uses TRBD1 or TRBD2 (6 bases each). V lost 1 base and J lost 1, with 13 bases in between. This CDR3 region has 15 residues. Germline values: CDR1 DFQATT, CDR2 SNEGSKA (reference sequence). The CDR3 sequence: CSARGPGAGQETQYF. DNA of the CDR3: TGCAGTGCTAGAGGTCCGGGGGCTGGCCAAGAGACCCAGTACTTC.

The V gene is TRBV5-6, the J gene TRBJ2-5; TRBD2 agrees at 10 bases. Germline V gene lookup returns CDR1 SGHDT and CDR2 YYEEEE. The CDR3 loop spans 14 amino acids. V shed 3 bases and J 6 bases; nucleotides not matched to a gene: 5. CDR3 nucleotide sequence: TGTGCCAGCAGCTCAGCGGGAGGGCCAAAGACCCAGTACTTC. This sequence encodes CASSSAGGPKTQYF.

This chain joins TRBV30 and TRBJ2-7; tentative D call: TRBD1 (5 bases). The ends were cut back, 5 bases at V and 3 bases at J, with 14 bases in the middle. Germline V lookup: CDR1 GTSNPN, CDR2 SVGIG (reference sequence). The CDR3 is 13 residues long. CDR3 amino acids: CAWCIDGHYEQYF. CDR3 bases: TGTGCCTGGTGTATCGACGGACACTACGAGCAGTACTTC.

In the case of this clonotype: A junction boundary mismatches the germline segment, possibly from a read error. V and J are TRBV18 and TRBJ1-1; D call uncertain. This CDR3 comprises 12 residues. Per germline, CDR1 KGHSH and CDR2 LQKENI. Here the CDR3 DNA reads TGTGCCAGCTCACCTTCCCCGTCTGAAGCTTCCTTT. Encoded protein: CASSPSPSEASF.